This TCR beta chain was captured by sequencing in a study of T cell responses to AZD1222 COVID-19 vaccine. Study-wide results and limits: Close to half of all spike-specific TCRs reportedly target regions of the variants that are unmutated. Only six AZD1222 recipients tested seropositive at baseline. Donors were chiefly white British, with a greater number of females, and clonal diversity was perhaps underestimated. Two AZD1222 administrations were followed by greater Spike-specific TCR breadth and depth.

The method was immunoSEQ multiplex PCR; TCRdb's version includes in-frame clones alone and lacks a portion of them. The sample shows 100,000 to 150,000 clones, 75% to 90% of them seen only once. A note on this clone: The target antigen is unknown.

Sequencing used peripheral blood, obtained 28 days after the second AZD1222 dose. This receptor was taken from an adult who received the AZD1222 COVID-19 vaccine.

The CDR3 DNA reads TGTGCCATCAGTGAATCCGCCAGCATGAACACTGAAGCTTTCTTT. Translated, it gives CAISESASMNTEAFF. This chain uses TRBV10-3 with TRBJ1-1; D remains ambiguous. Looked up from germline, CDR1 is ENHRY and CDR2 is SYGVKD. The CDR3 is 15 amino acids. V gave up 3 bases and J gave up 0 bases, with 11 bases separating them.